The 26 T cell receptor beta chains below all came from one sample that was sequenced in a study of blood T cells in healthy people across ages. It was with a sample-barcoded 5' primer and a J-beta primer mix that a second PCR of roughly 6 to 11 cycles was run. TCRdb called the 5' RACE reads again in MiXCR, with one record for every CDR3 protein. The table lists about 670,000 distinct CDR3 sequences, roughly half of them singletons. The sequenced sample was blood. These receptor sequences come from an elderly woman in good health.

This clonotype showed up just a few times. This sequence joins TRBV5-1 and TRBJ2-5; D is ambiguous. Looked up from germline, CDR1 is SGHRS and CDR2 is YFSETQ. V lost 2 bases and J lost 1, with 9 bases in between. CDR3 length: 14 residues. The CDR3 loop reads CASSFRARQETQYF. The CDR3 coding sequence is TGCGCCAGCAGCTTCAGAGCACGCCAAGAGACCCAGTACTTC.

The chain links TRBV13 to TRBJ2-5, with 7 bases fitting TRBD2. The CDR3 has 18 residues. Germline-derived CDR1 and CDR2 are PRHDT and FYEKMQ (reference sequence). Trimming at V came to 3 bases and at J to 11 bases, leaving 24 bases not matched to a gene. CDR3 sequence: CASSLAPGLDGVYNEQYF. The CDR3 bases are TGTGCCAGCAGCTTGGCTCCCGGACTAGATGGGGTCTACAATGAGCAGTACTTC.

This clonotype has at least ten counts. The V call is TRBV7-9, the J call TRBJ2-7; D call uncertain. V lost 3 bases and J lost 4, with 13 bases in between. The germline CDR1 and CDR2 sequences are SEHNR and FQNEAQ (reference sequence). This CDR3 comprises 14 residues. This chain's CDR3 is CASSLGRVPYEQYF. As DNA, the CDR3 is TGTGCCAGCAGCTTGGGCAGAGTGCCATACGAGCAGTACTTC.

Many counts were recorded for this clonotype. This chain uses TRBV7-2 with TRBJ2-7; 10 bases agree with TRBD2. V lost 0 bases, J lost 4 bases, and 15 bases stayed unmatched. The CDR3 has 19 residues. The germline gives CDR1 SGHTA, CDR2 FQGNSA. DNA of the CDR3: TGTGCCAGCAGCTTAGCGTCAGCGGGAGGGCAGAACCCCCTTTACGAGCAGTACTTC. As protein: CASSLASAGGQNPLYEQYF.

This chain connects TRBV24-1 to TRBJ2-7, with D perhaps assigned TRBD1 or TRBD2 (6 bases each). Germline V gene data show CDR1 as KGHDR and CDR2 as SFDVKD. Trimming removed 9 bases from V and 4 bases from J, with 15 bases in between. This CDR3 is 13 amino acids long. The CDR3 DNA follows: TGTGCCACCGGGAAAGAAGGGGGGTACGAGCAGTACTTC. Amino acid sequence: CATGKEGGYEQYF.

The rearrangement uses TRBV20-1 and TRBJ1-2; 8 nucleotides align to TRBD1. V trimming: 1 base; J trimming: 6 bases; junction bases outside the gene matches: 10. There are 15 residues in the CDR3. The germline V gene encodes CDR1 DFQATT and CDR2 SNEGSKA (reference sequence). The CDR3 nucleotides read TGCAGTGCTAGAGCCCGGGGCAGGGGGCGTAATGGCTACACCTTC. Amino acids: CSARARGRGRNGYTF.

This clonotype was seen many times. This sequence joins TRBV6-6 and TRBJ2-2; 10 nucleotides match TRBD1. Germline lookup yields CDR1 MNHNY and CDR2 SVGAGI (reference sequence). The ends lost 5 bases at V and 5 bases at J; junction bases unmatched: 8. The CDR3 has 16 amino acids. For the CDR3, the DNA is TGTGCCAGCAGTCCCCGGGACAGGGGTTATACCGGGGAGCTGTTTTTT. The encoded protein is CASSPRDRGYTGELFF.

This clonotype has just a few counts. This rearrangement joins TRBV7-2 to TRBJ2-5; perhaps TRBD2 as D (6 bases). V dropped 6 bases and J dropped 5 bases, with 13 bases sitting between them. Per the germline V gene, CDR1 is SGHTA and CDR2 is FQGNSA. The CDR3 sequence is 13 residues long. Written as DNA, the CDR3 is TGTGCCAGCAGATTACTAGCCCACGAGACCCAGTACTTC. It specifies CASRLLAHETQYF.

There are a few counts of this clonotype. The chain employs TRBV20-1 and TRBJ1-5, with 7 bases aligning to TRBD1. The CDR3 is 14 amino acids. The germline gives CDR1 DFQATT, CDR2 SNEGSKA (reference sequence). The ends lost 6 bases at V and 3 bases at J; junction bases unmatched: 8. The CDR3 region is CSAPGGGNNQPQHF. CDR3 nucleotide sequence: TGCAGTGCCCCAGGGGGGGGTAACAATCAGCCCCAGCATTTT.

This clonotype was seen a few times. The J gene is TRBJ1-5, the V gene TRBV20-1, with D unresolved. CDR1 and CDR2 from the germline V gene are DFQATT and SNEGSKA (reference sequence). The CDR3 contains 16 residues. The ends were cut back, 2 bases at V and 3 bases at J, with 17 bases in the middle. CDR3 region: CSARSTPGILNQPQHF. The CDR3 DNA reads as TGCAGTGCTAGATCCACCCCAGGAATTCTCAATCAGCCCCAGCATTTT.

The chain's CDR3 is CSAAEGIYNEQFF. Here the CDR3 DNA reads TGCAGTGCCGCGGAGGGTATCTACAATGAGCAGTTCTTC. The chain is built from TRBV20-1 and TRBJ2-1; a possible D gene is TRBD2 (6 bases). Germline CDR1 DFQATT, CDR2 SNEGSKA (reference sequence). The V end lost 6 bases, the J end lost 3 bases, and 12 bases lay between the germline ends. The CDR3 extends over 13 amino acids.

This rearrangement joins TRBV28 to TRBJ2-7; D is possibly TRBD1 (5 bases). This CDR3 has 14 residues. With 5 bases removed from V and 3 bases from J, the gap between germline ends came to 14 bases. Germline values: CDR1 MDHEN, CDR2 SYDVKM. CDR3 sequence (DNA): TGTGCCAGCAGTGTATTGGGCAGGGACTACGAGCAGTACTTC. Translating it yields CASSVLGRDYEQYF.

The chain couples TRBV24-1 to TRBJ2-7; 12 bases are shared with TRBD2. The junction had 12 bases not matched to a gene; V was cut back by 6 bases and J by 4 bases. The CDR3 covers 17 residues. Germline CDR1 is KGHDR and CDR2 is SFDVKD. The CDR3 reads CATSRTSGRNFSYEQYF. For the CDR3, the DNA is TGTGCCACCAGTCGTACTAGCGGGAGGAACTTTTCGTACGAGCAGTACTTC.

Many counts were recorded for this clonotype. V usage is TRBV21-1 and J usage is TRBJ1-2; the DNA was not compared with TRBD1, the D call given in the table. TRBV21-1 is recorded as a pseudogene. This CDR3 is 14 amino acids long. CDR3 region: CASHHRDRGYGYTF. In DNA form, the CDR3 reads TGTGCCAGCCACCATAGGGACAGGGGCTATGGCTACACCTTC.

Note on this clonotype: A single base separates this from a much larger clone, so it may be a read error. This chain connects TRBV24-1 to TRBJ2-3, with D perhaps TRBD2 (5 bases). The CDR3 runs 12 residues. The germline gives CDR1 KGHDR, CDR2 SFDVKD. V was pared by 9 bases and J by 4 bases, with 10 bases between. The CDR3 DNA follows: TGTGCCACCGCTAGCAGCGCAGATACGCAGTATTTT. Translating gives CATASSADTQYF.

This clonotype showed up many times. This chain joins TRBV18 and TRBJ2-6; D not certain. The ends were cut back, 2 bases at V and 2 bases at J, with 7 bases in the middle. CDR1 KGHSH and CDR2 LQKENI come from the germline V gene. This CDR3 has 15 amino acids. The CDR3 protein is CASSPTQTGANVLTF. In DNA, the CDR3 is TGTGCCAGCTCACCAACACAGACTGGGGCCAACGTCCTGACTTTC.

A note on this clonotype: An end of the junction does not agree with germline; a read error may underlie this. The J gene is TRBJ1-2, the V gene TRBV5-6, with TRBD1 matching over 9 bases. The CDR3 covers 14 residues. CDR1 is SGHDT and CDR2 is YYEEEE in the germline V gene. CDR3 coding DNA: TGTACCAGCAGCCCCGGACAGGGGAGTGGTGGCTACACCTTC. It yields the protein CTSSPGQGSGGYTF.

The chain employs TRBV7-9 and TRBJ2-4; the match to TRBD1 covers 8 bases. Germline loops: CDR1 SEHNR, CDR2 FQNEAQ (reference sequence). The V gene end was trimmed by 7 bases and the J gene end by 6 bases; junction bases not matched to a gene: 11. The CDR3 has 15 amino acids. The CDR3: CASTLAGGEGNIQYF. The CDR3 DNA sequence: TGTGCCAGCACCCTAGCAGGGGGCGAGGGAAACATTCAGTACTTC.

On this clonotype itself: A much larger clonotype is one base distant, so this may be a read error. The genes are TRBV7-8 and TRBJ2-5; 8 positions match TRBD2. CDR1 is SGHVS and CDR2 is FQNEAQ in the germline V gene. With V trimmed by 5 bases and J by 11 bases, 25 bases remained unmatched. This CDR3 region has 18 residues. The CDR3 DNA reads as TGTGCCAGCAGCCGACCCGGACTAGCAGACTCCTCCTACAATGAGCAGTACTTC. Translated, it gives CASSRPGLADSSYNEQYF. The entire variable domain, with the rest obtained from reference TRBV7-8 and TRBJ2-5, is as follows: GAGVSQSPRYKVAKRGQDVALRCDPISGHVSLFWYQQALGQGPEFLTYFQNEAQLDKSGLPSDRFFAERPEGSVSTLKIQRTQQEDSAVYLCASSRPGLADSSYNEQYFGPGTRLLVL.

The chain combines TRBV15 with TRBJ1-2; TRBD1 matches 7 bases. Germline lookup yields CDR1 LNHNV and CDR2 YYDKDF (reference sequence). Trimming at V came to 4 bases and at J to 6 bases, leaving 8 bases not matched to a gene. The CDR3 runs to 14 residues. CDR3 residues: CATSKKTGSHGYTF. The CDR3 DNA reads as TGTGCCACCAGCAAAAAGACAGGGTCCCATGGCTACACCTTC.

This chain uses TRBV5-1 with TRBJ2-5; TRBD2 might be the D (5 bases). This CDR3 contains 13 residues. The ends were cut back, 5 bases at V and 7 bases at J, with 15 bases in the middle. The germline V gene has CDR1 SGHRS and CDR2 YFSETQ. The chain's CDR3 is CASSSVPGVTQYF. DNA of the CDR3: TGCGCCAGCAGTTCTGTACCCGGGGTGACCCAGTACTTC.

CDR3 in amino acids: CASSLVTYTGELFF. As DNA, the CDR3 is TGCGCCAGCAGCTTGGTGACTTACACCGGGGAGCTGTTTTTT. The V and J genes are TRBV5-1 and TRBJ2-2; D not resolved. Between the trimmed V and J ends, which lost 0 bases and 3 bases, there was a span of 6 bases. The CDR3 is 14 amino acids. The germline V gene encodes CDR1 SGHRS and CDR2 YFSETQ.

This clonotype has a count of ten or more. The chain couples TRBV5-1 to TRBJ2-1; tentative D call: TRBD2 (6 bases). V shed 2 bases and J shed 3 bases, with 12 bases lying between them. Per germline, CDR1 SGHRS and CDR2 YFSETQ. This CDR3 is built from 15 residues. The CDR3 here is CASSFGDSYYNEQFF. CDR3 DNA: TGCGCCAGCAGCTTTGGGGACTCCTACTACAATGAGCAGTTCTTC.

This chain uses TRBV11-2 with TRBJ2-5; no clear D. Trimming took off 0 bases at V and 11 bases at J, with 19 bases between the two ends. Germline CDR1 is SGHAT and CDR2 is FQNNGV. This CDR3 has 15 residues. The chain's CDR3 is CASSLDRAPSNEQYF. The CDR3 DNA reads TGTGCCAGCAGCTTAGATCGGGCCCCGAGCAATGAGCAGTACTTC.

Remarks on this clonotype: A much larger clonotype is one base distant, so this may be a read error. The V gene is TRBV3-1, the J gene TRBJ2-4; D assignment may be TRBD1 or TRBD2 (5 bases each). CDR1 LGHDT and CDR2 YNNKEL come from the germline V gene (reference sequence). The CDR3 has 12 residues. The chain's CDR3 is CACSQEGRTQYF. The CDR3 nucleotides are TGTGCCTGCAGCCAAGAGGGACGGACACAGTACTTC.

The chain uses TRBV28 and TRBJ1-1; TRBD1 is a possible D gene (6 bases). V was clipped by 5 bases and J by 12 bases, with 13 bases between them. The CDR3 contains 11 residues. Germline assignment: CDR1 MDHEN and CDR2 SYDVKM. The CDR3 protein is CASSVNRVTFF. CDR3 DNA: TGTGCCAGCAGTGTCAACAGGGTTACTTTCTTT.